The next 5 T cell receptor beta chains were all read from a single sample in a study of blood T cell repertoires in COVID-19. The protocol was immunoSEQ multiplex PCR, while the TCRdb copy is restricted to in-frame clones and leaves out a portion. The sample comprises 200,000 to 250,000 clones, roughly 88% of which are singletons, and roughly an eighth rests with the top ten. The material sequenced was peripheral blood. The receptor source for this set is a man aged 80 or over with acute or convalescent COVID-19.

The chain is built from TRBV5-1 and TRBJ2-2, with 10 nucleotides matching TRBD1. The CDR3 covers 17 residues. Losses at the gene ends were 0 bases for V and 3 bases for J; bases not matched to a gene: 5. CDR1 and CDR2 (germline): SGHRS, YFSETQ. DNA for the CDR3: TGCGCCAGCAGCTTGGGCGACAGGGGGCTGGACACCGGGGAGCTGTTTTTT. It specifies CASSLGDRGLDTGELFF.

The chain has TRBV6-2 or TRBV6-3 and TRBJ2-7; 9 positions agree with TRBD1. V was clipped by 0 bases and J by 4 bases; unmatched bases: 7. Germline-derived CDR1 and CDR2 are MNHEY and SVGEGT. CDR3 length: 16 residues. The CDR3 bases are TGTGCCAGCAGTTACTCGGAGACAGGGGGAAGGTACGAGCAGTACTTC. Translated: CASSYSETGGRYEQYF.

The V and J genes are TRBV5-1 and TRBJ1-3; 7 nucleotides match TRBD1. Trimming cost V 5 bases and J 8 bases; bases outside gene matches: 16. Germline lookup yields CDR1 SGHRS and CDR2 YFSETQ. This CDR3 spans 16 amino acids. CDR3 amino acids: CASSSGQATTGYTIYF. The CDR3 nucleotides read TGCGCCAGCAGTTCAGGACAGGCCACCACCGGATACACCATATATTTT.

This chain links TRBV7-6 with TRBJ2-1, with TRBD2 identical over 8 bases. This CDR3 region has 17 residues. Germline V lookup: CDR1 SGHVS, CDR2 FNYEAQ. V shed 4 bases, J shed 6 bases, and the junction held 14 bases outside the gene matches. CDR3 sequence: CASSYQVPGGDGNEQFF. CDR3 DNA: TGTGCCAGCAGCTACCAAGTACCGGGGGGGGATGGCAATGAGCAGTTCTTC.

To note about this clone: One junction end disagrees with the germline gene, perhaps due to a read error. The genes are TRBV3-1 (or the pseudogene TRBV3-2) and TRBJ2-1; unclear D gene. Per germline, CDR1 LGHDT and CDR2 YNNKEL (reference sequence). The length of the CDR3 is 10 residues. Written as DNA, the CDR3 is TGTGCCAGCAGCCAAGATTACCTAGTCTTC. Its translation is CASSQDYLVF.